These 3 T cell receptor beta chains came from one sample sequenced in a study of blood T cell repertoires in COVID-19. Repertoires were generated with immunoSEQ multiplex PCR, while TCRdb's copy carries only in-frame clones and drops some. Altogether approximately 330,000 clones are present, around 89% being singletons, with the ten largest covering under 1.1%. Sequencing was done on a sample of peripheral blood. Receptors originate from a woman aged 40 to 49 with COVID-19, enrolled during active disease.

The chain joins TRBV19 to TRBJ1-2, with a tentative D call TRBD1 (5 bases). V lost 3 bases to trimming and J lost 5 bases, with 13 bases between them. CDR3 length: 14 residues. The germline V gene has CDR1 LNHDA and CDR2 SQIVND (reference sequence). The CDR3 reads CASSIAGLIYGYTF. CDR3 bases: TGTGCCAGTAGTATCGCGGGACTCATATATGGCTACACCTTC.

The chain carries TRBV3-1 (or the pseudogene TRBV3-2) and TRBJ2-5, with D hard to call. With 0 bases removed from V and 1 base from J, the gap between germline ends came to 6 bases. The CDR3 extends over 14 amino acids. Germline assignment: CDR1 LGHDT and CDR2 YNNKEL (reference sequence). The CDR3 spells CASSQDRVQETQYF. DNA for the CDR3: TGTGCCAGCAGCCAAGATCGGGTCCAAGAGACCCAGTACTTC.

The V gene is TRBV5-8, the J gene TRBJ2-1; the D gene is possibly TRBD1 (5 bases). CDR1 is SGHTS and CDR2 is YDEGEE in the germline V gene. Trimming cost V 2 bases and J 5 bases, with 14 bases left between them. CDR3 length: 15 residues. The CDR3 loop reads CASSLSIARDNEQFF. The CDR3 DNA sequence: TGTGCCAGCAGCTTATCCATCGCCAGGGACAATGAGCAGTTCTTC.